This TCR beta chain was recovered during a study of PD-1 blockade in classical Hodgkin lymphoma. A single count supports this clone. V gave up 1 base and J gave up 2 bases, with 14 bases separating them. Germline CDR1 is SGDLS and CDR2 is YYNGEE. The CDR3 is 16 amino acids. TCRdb's table, derived via immunoSEQ multiplex PCR, lists solely in-frame clones and lacks some. Altogether 20,000 to 30,000 clones are present, roughly three quarters being singletons, with the ten largest covering approximately 3.3%. Autologous stem cell transplantation was followed by relapse in every patient, and brentuximab vedotin exposure varied.

Sequences were derived from peripheral blood mononuclear cells (PBMCs), sampled at baseline. The sequence derives from a human donor with classical Hodgkin lymphoma. This chain links TRBV9 with TRBJ2-3; TRBD2 might be the D (6 bases). The CDR3 region is CASSVLPTSPTDTQYF. CDR3 bases: TGTGCCAGCAGCGTATTACCCACTAGCCCCACAGATACGCAGTATTTT.